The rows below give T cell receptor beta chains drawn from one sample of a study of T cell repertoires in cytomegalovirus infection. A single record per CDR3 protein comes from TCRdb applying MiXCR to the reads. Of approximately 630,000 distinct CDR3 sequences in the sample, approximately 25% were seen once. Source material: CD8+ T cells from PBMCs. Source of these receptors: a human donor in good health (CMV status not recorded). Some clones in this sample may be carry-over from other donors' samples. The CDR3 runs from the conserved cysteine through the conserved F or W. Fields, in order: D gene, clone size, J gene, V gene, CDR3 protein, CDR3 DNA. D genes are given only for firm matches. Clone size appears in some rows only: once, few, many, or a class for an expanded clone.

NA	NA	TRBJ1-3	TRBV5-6	CASSLARTDDGNTIYF	TGTGCCAGCAGCTTGGCCCGGACGGACGACGGAAACACCATATATTTT
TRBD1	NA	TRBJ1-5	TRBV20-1	CSAGTGLYQPQHF	TGCAGTGCTGGGACAGGGCTTTATCAGCCCCAGCATTTT
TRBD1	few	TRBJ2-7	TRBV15	CATGSTMTGADEQYF	TGTGCCACGGGTAGCACTATGACAGGGGCTGACGAGCAGTACTTC
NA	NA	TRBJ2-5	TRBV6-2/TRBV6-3	CASSYEGKVQETQYF	TGTGCCAGCAGTTACGAGGGGAAGGTCCAAGAGACCCAGTACTTC
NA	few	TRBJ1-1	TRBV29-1	CSVEEVQVLF	TGCAGCGTTGAAGAGGTACAGGTACTATTT
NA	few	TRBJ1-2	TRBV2	CASGGRTAYGYTF	TGTGCCAGCGGGGGGCGGACAGCCTATGGCTACACCTTC
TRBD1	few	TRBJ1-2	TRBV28	CASSLQVQGAHGYGYTF	TGTGCCAGCAGTTTGCAAGTGCAGGGGGCGCATGGCTATGGCTACACCTTC
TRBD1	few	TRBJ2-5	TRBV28	CASSLIGTGAGETQYF	TGTGCCAGCAGTTTAATCGGGACAGGGGCGGGGGAGACCCAGTACTTC
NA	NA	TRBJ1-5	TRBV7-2	CASSLDGSRGNQPQHF	TGTGCCAGCAGCTTAGATGGCTCCAGAGGCAATCAGCCCCAGCATTTT
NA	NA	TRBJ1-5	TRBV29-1	CSVDLGSNQPQHF	TGCAGCGTTGATCTTGGAAGCAATCAGCCCCAGCATTTT
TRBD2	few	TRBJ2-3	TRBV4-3	CASSPGSGGVDTQYF	TGCGCCAGCAGCCCCGGCAGCGGGGGGGTGGATACGCAGTATTTT
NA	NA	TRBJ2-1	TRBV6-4	CASSDSRDQQFF	TGTGCCAGCAGTGACTCAAGGGACCAGCAGTTCTTC
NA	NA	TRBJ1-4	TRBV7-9	CASSSLENEKLFF	TGTGCCAGCAGCTCCCTAGAGAATGAAAAACTGTTTTTT
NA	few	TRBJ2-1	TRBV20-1	CSARDQSWGTSYNEQFF	TGCAGTGCTAGAGATCAAAGTTGGGGGACATCCTACAATGAGCAGTTCTTC
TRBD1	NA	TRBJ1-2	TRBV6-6	CATLWTGHGYTF	TGTGCCACCCTGTGGACAGGGCATGGCTACACCTTC
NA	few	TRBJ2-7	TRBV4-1	CASSQEQASYEQYF	TGCGCCAGCAGCCAAGAACAGGCGTCCTACGAGCAGTACTTC
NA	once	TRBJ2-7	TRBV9	CASNSGTHYEQYF	TGTGCCAGCAACTCCGGGACCCACTACGAGCAGTACTTC
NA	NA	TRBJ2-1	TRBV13	CASSSPQRSISSYNEQFF	TGTGCCAGCAGCTCCCCTCAGCGATCTATTAGCTCCTACAATGAGCAGTTCTTC
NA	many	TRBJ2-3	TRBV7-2	CASSLVDGDTQYF	TGTGCCAGCAGCTTAGTAGACGGAGATACGCAGTATTTT
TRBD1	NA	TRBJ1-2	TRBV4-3	CASSQGTGTGYGYTF	TGCGCCAGCAGCCAGGGAACCGGGACAGGCTATGGCTACACCTTC
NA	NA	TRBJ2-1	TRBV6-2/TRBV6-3	CASSYTPREAYNEQFF	TGTGCCAGCAGTTACACTCCCAGGGAAGCCTACAATGAGCAGTTCTTC
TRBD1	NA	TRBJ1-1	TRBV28	CASTIGAGGGTEAFF	TGTGCCAGCACCATTGGGGCAGGGGGAGGCACTGAAGCTTTCTTT
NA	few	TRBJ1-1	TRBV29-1	CSGRGEGNTEAFF	TGCAGCGGGAGGGGTGAAGGGAACACTGAAGCTTTCTTT
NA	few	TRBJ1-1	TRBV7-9	CASSLAVRGPEAFF	TGTGCCAGCAGCTTAGCGGTAAGAGGGCCTGAAGCTTTCTTT
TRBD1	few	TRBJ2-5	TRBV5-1	CASSPRQGPIAQETQYF	TGCGCCAGCAGCCCCCGACAGGGACCCATCGCCCAAGAGACCCAGTACTTC
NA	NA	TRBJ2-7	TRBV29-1	CSVWGVLTGRPDEQYF	TGCAGCGTTTGGGGGGTCTTGACTGGACGGCCAGACGAGCAGTACTTC
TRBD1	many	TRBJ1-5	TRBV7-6	CASSPRTGNSNQPQHF	TGTGCCAGCAGCCCCCGGACAGGGAATAGCAATCAGCCCCAGCATTTT
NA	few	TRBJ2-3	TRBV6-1	CASSSSPLDTQYF	TGTGCCAGCAGTTCGTCCCCTTTGGATACGCAGTATTTT
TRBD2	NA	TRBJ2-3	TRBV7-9	CASSPMGLAGDTDTQYF	TGTGCCAGCAGCCCGATGGGACTAGCGGGGGACACAGATACGCAGTATTTT
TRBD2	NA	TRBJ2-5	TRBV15	CATSRDGSGGETQYF	TGTGCCACCAGCAGAGATGGTAGCGGGGGAGAGACCCAGTACTTC
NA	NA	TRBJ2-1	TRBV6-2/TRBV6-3	CASRYSNEQFF	TGTGCCAGCAGGTACAGTAATGAGCAGTTCTTC
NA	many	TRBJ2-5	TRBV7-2	CASSSHRWGYQETQYF	TGTGCCAGCAGCTCCCACAGGTGGGGGTACCAAGAGACCCAGTACTTC
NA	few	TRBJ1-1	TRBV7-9	CASSLLRGGMEAFF	TGTGCCAGCAGCTTACTAAGGGGGGGAATGGAAGCTTTCTTT
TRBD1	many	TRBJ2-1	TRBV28	CASSKGDRRYNEQFF	TGTGCCAGCAGTAAAGGGGACAGAAGGTACAATGAGCAGTTCTTC
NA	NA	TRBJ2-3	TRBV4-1	CASSQLRSSTDTQYF	TGCGCCAGCAGCCAACTCAGGTCTAGCACAGATACGCAGTATTTT
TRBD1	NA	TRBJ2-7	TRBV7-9	CASSPTDRNYEQYF	TGTGCCAGCAGCCCCACGGACAGGAATTACGAGCAGTACTTC
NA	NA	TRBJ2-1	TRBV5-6	CASSLVNNEQFF	TGTGCCAGCAGCTTGGTCAACAATGAGCAGTTCTTC
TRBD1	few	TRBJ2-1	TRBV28	CASRDIGQGIHEQFF	TGTGCCAGCCGAGACATCGGACAGGGAATTCATGAGCAGTTCTTC
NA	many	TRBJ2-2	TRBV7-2	CASSPRGFQWTGELFF	TGTGCCAGCAGCCCCCGTGGTTTTCAATGGACCGGGGAGCTGTTTTTT
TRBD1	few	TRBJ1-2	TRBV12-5	CASDTTGLYGYTF	TGTGCTAGTGACACGACAGGGCTCTATGGCTACACCTTC
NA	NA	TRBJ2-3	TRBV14	CASSQETGFLADTQYF	TGTGCCAGCAGCCAAGAAACAGGGTTTTTGGCAGATACGCAGTATTTT
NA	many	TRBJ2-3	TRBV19	CASSSLYDFPRTDTDTQYF	TGTGCCAGTAGCAGCCTTTACGACTTCCCACGCACGGACACAGATACGCAGTATTTT
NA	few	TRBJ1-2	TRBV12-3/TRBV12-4	CASSVGGGYTF	TGTGCCAGCAGTGTCGGCGGTGGCTACACCTTC
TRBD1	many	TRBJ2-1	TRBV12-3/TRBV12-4	CASGTGPYNEQFF	TGTGCCAGCGGGACAGGTCCTTACAATGAGCAGTTCTTC
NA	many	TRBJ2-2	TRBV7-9	CASSFDSLGELFF	TGTGCCAGCAGCTTCGACAGTCTCGGGGAGCTGTTTTTT
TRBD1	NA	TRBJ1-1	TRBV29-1	CSVVQGQGLAEAFF	TGCAGCGTCGTCCAAGGACAGGGGCTGGCTGAAGCTTTCTTT
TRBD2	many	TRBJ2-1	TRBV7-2	CASTDVAGGPWNEQFF	TGTGCCAGCACCGATGTAGCGGGGGGGCCGTGGAATGAGCAGTTCTTC
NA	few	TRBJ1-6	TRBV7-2	CASSLMGDMSSPLHF	TGTGCCAGCAGCTTAATGGGCGACATGTCTTCACCCCTCCACTTT
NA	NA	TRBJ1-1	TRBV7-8	CASSLGRTAGNTEAFF	TGTGCCAGCAGCTTAGGGCGGACAGCTGGAAACACTGAAGCTTTCTTT
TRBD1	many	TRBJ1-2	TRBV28	CASKLWTGHKDGYTF	TGTGCCAGCAAACTTTGGACAGGGCATAAGGATGGCTACACCTTC
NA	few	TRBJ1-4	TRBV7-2	CASSLALLWLLPTTEKLFF	TGTGCCAGCAGCTTAGCCCTATTGTGGCTCCTACCAACTACTGAAAAACTGTTTTTT
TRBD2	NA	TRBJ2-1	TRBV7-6	CASSMAPGGASSYNEQFF	TGTGCCAGCAGCATGGCCCCCGGGGGGGCTAGCTCCTACAATGAGCAGTTCTTC
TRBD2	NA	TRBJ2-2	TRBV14	CASSQPGGGISGELFF	TGTGCCAGCAGCCAACCAGGCGGGGGGATTTCCGGGGAGCTGTTTTTT
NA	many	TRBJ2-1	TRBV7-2	CASSLAGAREQFF	TGTGCCAGCAGCTTAGCAGGGGCGAGGGAGCAGTTCTTC
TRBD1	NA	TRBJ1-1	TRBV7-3	CASSLFGQGVTNTEAFF	TGTGCCAGCAGCCTATTCGGACAGGGGGTGACGAACACTGAAGCTTTCTTT